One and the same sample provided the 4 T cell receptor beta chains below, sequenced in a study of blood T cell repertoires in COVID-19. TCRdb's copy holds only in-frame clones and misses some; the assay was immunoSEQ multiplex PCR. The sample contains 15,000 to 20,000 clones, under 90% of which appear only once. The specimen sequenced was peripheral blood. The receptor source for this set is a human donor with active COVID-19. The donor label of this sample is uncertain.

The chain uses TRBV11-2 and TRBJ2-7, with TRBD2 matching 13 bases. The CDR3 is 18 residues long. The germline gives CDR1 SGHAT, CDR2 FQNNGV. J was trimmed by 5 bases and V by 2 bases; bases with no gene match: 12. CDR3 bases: TGTGCCAGCAGCTTACTGGGACTAGCGGGGATCGCCCGGGACGAGCAGTACTTC. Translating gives CASSLLGLAGIARDEQYF.

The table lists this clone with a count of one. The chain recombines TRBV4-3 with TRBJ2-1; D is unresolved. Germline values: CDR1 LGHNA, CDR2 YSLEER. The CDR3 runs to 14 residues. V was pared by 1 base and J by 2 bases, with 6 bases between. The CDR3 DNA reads TGCGCCAGCAGCCAAGGAAACACCTACAATGAGCAGTTCTTC. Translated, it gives CASSQGNTYNEQFF.

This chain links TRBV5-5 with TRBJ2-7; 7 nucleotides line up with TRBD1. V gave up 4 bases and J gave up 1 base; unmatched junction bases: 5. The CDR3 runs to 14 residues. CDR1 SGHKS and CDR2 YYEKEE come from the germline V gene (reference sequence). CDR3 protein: CASSRTGSSYEQYF. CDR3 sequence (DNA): TGTGCCAGCAGCCGGACAGGCTCATCCTACGAGCAGTACTTC. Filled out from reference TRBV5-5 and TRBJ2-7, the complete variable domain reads DAGVTQSPTHLIKTRGQQVTLRCSPISGHKSVSWYQQVLGQGPQFIFQYYEKEERGRGNFPDRFSARQFPNYSSELNVNALLLGDSALYLCASSRTGSSYEQYFGPGTRLTVT.

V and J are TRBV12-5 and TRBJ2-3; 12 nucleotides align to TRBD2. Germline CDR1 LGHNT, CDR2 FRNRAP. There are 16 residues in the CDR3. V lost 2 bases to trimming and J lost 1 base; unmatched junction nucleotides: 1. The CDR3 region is CASGLRLAGGTDTQYF. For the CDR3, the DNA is TGTGCTAGTGGTTTGCGACTAGCGGGGGGCACAGATACGCAGTATTTT.